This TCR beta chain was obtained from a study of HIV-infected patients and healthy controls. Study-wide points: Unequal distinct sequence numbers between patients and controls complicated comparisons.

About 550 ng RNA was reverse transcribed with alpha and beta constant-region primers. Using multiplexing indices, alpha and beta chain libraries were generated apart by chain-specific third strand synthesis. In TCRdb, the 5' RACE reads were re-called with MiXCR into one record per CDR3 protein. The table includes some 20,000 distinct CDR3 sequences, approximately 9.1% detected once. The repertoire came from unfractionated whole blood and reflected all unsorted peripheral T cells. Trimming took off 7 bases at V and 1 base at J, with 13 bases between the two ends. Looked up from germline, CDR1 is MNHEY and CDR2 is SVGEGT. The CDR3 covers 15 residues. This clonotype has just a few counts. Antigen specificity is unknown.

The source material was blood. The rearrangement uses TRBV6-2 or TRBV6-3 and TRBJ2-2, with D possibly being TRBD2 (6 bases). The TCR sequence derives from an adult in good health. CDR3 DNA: TGTGCCAGCATCCTAGGGAGGAAGAACACCGGGGAGCTGTTTTTT. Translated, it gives CASILGRKNTGELFF.